Presented here are 31 T cell receptor beta chains from one specimen sequenced in a study of T cell repertoires in cytomegalovirus infection. TCRdb ran MiXCR on the reads and lists one entry per CDR3 protein. The sample records more than 250,000 distinct CDR3 sequences, roughly an eighth being singletons. The sequenced material came from PBMCs. The receptor source for this set is a human donor in good health (CMV status not recorded). Some clones in this sample may be carry-over from other donors' samples.

This clonotype has just a few counts. This chain joins TRBV6-8 and TRBJ2-7; D possibly corresponds to TRBD2 (7 bases). Germline V gene sequence: CDR1 MNHGY, CDR2 SAAAGT. This CDR3 comprises 13 residues. Deletions cut 2 bases from V and 6 bases from J, with 11 bases between. This CDR3 is CASSYKGGREQYF. CDR3 coding DNA: TGTGCCAGCAGTTACAAGGGGGGGCGCGAGCAGTACTTC.

This chain connects TRBV7-3 to TRBJ1-5; unclear D gene. The germline CDR1 and CDR2 sequences are SGHTA and FQGTGA. With 1 base removed from V and 2 bases from J, the gap between germline ends came to 12 bases. The CDR3 loop spans 16 amino acids. CDR3 DNA sequence: TGTGCCAGCAGCTTAAGAGCCCCGCCAGGCAATCAGCCCCAGCATTTT. Its protein is CASSLRAPPGNQPQHF.

This clonotype was counted a few times. This sequence joins TRBV5-1 and TRBJ2-7, with D maybe TRBD2 (5 bases). V was shortened by 5 bases and J by 0 bases, with 9 bases between the two germline ends. This CDR3 has 13 residues. The V gene's germline CDR1 is SGHRS and CDR2 YFSETQ. The CDR3 DNA follows: TGCGCCAGCAGACCTGGGAGCTCCTACGAGCAGTACTTC. This gives the protein CASRPGSSYEQYF.

The V call is TRBV20-1, the J call TRBJ1-6; 7 bases line up with TRBD1. V trimming: 5 bases; J trimming: 7 bases; junction bases outside the gene matches: 5. CDR1 and CDR2 (germline): DFQATT, SNEGSKA (reference sequence). The CDR3 spans 13 residues. The CDR3 spells CSARGTVNSPLHF. The CDR3 region has the DNA TGCAGTGCTCGGGGGACAGTCAATTCACCCCTCCACTTT.

This clonotype was observed many times. The chain uses TRBV7-2 and TRBJ2-1; D could derive from TRBD1 or TRBD2 (9 bases each). The CDR3 is made up of 20 amino acids. CDR1 SGHTA and CDR2 FQGNSA come from the germline V gene. V lost 5 bases and J lost 6, with 32 bases in between. The chain's CDR3 is CASSTPGQGMRGLAGNEQFF. CDR3 sequence (DNA): TGTGCCAGCAGCACCCCCGGACAGGGGATGAGGGGACTAGCCGGCAATGAGCAGTTCTTC.

This clonotype was seen only a few times. The chain recombines TRBV14 with TRBJ2-5; 7 bases fit TRBD1. In germline, CDR1 is SGHDN, CDR2 FVKESK. CDR3 length equals 16 residues. After removal of 0 bases from V and 9 bases from J, the junction contained 13 bases not matched to a gene. Here the CDR3 reads CASSQEGQLLRGAQYF. The CDR3 DNA reads as TGTGCCAGCAGCCAAGAGGGACAGCTTCTTCGTGGAGCCCAGTACTTC.

This chain uses TRBV10-3 with TRBJ2-5, with 9 bases that match TRBD1. Losses at the gene ends were 4 bases for V and 5 bases for J; bases not matched to a gene: 5. CDR3 length: 14 amino acids. Germline V CDR1 and CDR2: ENHRY, SYGVKD. CDR3 sequence reads: CAISGRDRVETQYF. The CDR3 nucleotides are TGTGCCATCAGTGGCCGGGACAGGGTTGAGACCCAGTACTTC.

Many counts were recorded for this clonotype. The chain recombines TRBV7-2 with TRBJ1-1; unclear D gene. The CDR3 is made up of 14 amino acids. Per germline, CDR1 SGHTA and CDR2 FQGNSA. V lost 5 bases and J 3 bases, leaving 13 bases between the germline ends. In nucleotides, the CDR3 is TGTGCCAGCAGCATTAGGGCCGGGGACACTGAAGCTTTCTTT. It translates to CASSIRAGDTEAFF.

The rearrangement links TRBV20-1 to TRBJ2-1, with 7 bases aligning to TRBD2. The CDR3 has 15 amino acids. J lost 0 bases, V lost 6 bases, and 8 bases had no gene match. The germline V gene has CDR1 DFQATT and CDR2 SNEGSKA (reference sequence). CDR3 nucleotides: TGCAGTGCCGCACCCCTAGCGGTCTCCTACAATGAGCAGTTCTTC. Translation gives CSAAPLAVSYNEQFF.

This clonotype appeared many times. The chain uses TRBV7-2 and TRBJ2-7; either TRBD1 or TRBD2 may supply D (5 bases each). V gave up 5 bases and J gave up 6 bases, with 17 bases separating them. This CDR3 region has 14 residues. Germline loops: CDR1 SGHTA, CDR2 FQGNSA. The chain's CDR3 is CASSLVGRGSEQYF. The CDR3 DNA sequence: TGTGCCAGCAGCCTTGTGGGCCGGGGCTCCGAGCAGTACTTC.

The chain has TRBV10-3 and TRBJ2-5; the D gene is possibly TRBD1 (5 bases). The germline V and J ends were trimmed by 10 bases and 5 bases, with 17 bases remaining between them. Germline CDR1 is ENHRY and CDR2 is SYGVKD. The CDR3 runs 13 residues. CDR3 bases: TGTGCCACCGGACAACCTAAGGGGGAGACCCAGTACTTC. It specifies CATGQPKGETQYF.

This clonotype was observed at least ten times. The chain carries TRBV7-9 and TRBJ2-7; 8 nucleotides match TRBD1. The CDR3 loop spans 15 amino acids. Trimming at V came to 5 bases and at J to 3 bases, leaving 9 bases not matched to a gene. Germline CDR1 SEHNR, CDR2 FQNEAQ (reference sequence). The DNA for the CDR3 is TGTGCCAGCAGCCGCGGGACAGGCCTCCGCTACGAGCAGTACTTC. It encodes CASSRGTGLRYEQYF.

This clonotype was recorded many times. V usage is TRBV28 and J usage is TRBJ2-5; D possibly corresponds to TRBD2 (6 bases). Deletions cut 6 bases from V and 0 bases from J, with 11 bases between. CDR1 and CDR2 (germline): MDHEN, SYDVKM. The CDR3 runs 14 residues. The CDR3 DNA reads as TGTGCCAGCAGCCAGGCGGGGTACCAAGAGACCCAGTACTTC. Protein sequence: CASSQAGYQETQYF.

This clonotype was seen a handful of times. CDR3 coding DNA: TGTGCCATCAGTGACAGCATGAACACTGAAGCTTTCTTT. Amino acids: CAISDSMNTEAFF. V gene TRBV10-3 combines with J gene TRBJ1-1; D remains unclear. This CDR3 region has 13 residues. Germline V gene data show CDR1 as ENHRY and CDR2 as SYGVKD. V lost 3 bases, J lost 0 bases, and 5 bases lay in between.

This clonotype was counted between two and nine times. V usage is TRBV29-1 and J usage is TRBJ2-2, with D hard to call. This CDR3 spans 12 amino acids. The germline V gene has CDR1 SQVTM and CDR2 ANQGSEA. V gave up 5 bases and J gave up 4 bases, with 8 bases separating them. The CDR3 loop reads CSVSMGTGELFF. The CDR3 coding sequence is TGCAGCGTTTCCATGGGCACCGGGGAGCTGTTTTTT.

V usage is TRBV11-1 and J usage is TRBJ2-1; D assignment may be TRBD1 or TRBD2 (5 bases each). Trimming removed 5 bases at V and 7 bases at J, with 18 bases between. CDR1 SGHAT and CDR2 FQDESV come from the germline V gene (reference sequence). This CDR3 contains 15 residues. In nucleotides, the CDR3 is TGTGCCAGCAGCACTCCAGGGAGAGGTCGGAATGAGCAGTTCTTC. Amino acids: CASSTPGRGRNEQFF.

The rearrangement uses TRBV20-1 and TRBJ2-1, with 9 bases aligning to TRBD2. V was pared by 3 bases and J by 3 bases, with 6 bases of the junction left unmatched. This CDR3 comprises 15 residues. Germline assignment: CDR1 DFQATT and CDR2 SNEGSKA (reference sequence). CDR3 loop: CSARRGSGGYNEQFF. For the CDR3, the DNA is TGCAGTGCTAGGAGGGGTAGCGGGGGCTACAATGAGCAGTTCTTC.

This clonotype showed up many times. The CDR3 sequence is CASSPLDRVGGYTF. For the CDR3, the DNA is TGTGCCAGCTCACCACTGGACAGGGTTGGTGGCTACACCTTC. This rearrangement joins TRBV18 to TRBJ1-2; 8 bases map to TRBD1. Germline V CDR1 and CDR2: KGHSH, LQKENI. The CDR3 is made up of 14 amino acids. The junction had 5 bases not matched to a gene; V was cut back by 1 base and J by 7 bases.

This clonotype was seen a handful of times. V is TRBV14 and J is TRBJ1-1; D not certain. V was pared by 1 base and J by 1 base, with 22 bases between. The germline gives CDR1 SGHDN, CDR2 FVKESK. The CDR3 consists of 19 residues. The CDR3 region is CASSQGNGSLNFWNTEAFF. The CDR3 DNA sequence: TGTGCCAGCAGCCAAGGGAATGGGAGCCTAAATTTTTGGAACACTGAAGCTTTCTTT. The whole variable domain, filled in from reference TRBV14 and TRBJ1-1, reads EAGVTQFPSHSVIEKGQTVTLRCDPISGHDNLYWYRRVMGKEIKFLLHFVKESKQDESGMPNNRFLAERTGGTYSTLKVQPAELEDSGVYFCASSQGNGSLNFWNTEAFFGQGTRLTVV.

This clonotype was recorded only once. The final CDR3 position lacks the conserved phenylalanine or tryptophan, pointing to a likely read error. This chain links TRBV28 with TRBJ2-5; D gene ambiguous. In germline, CDR1 is MDHEN, CDR2 SYDVKM. The CDR3 runs 11 residues. V was pared by 7 bases and J by 5 bases, with 8 bases between. In DNA form, the CDR3 reads TGTGCCAGCAATGCTAGGGAGACCCAGTACGTC. Amino acids: CASNARETQYV.

There are a few counts of this clonotype. The chain links TRBV20-1 to TRBJ2-3, with TRBD2 matching over 7 bases. Trimming took 4 bases from V and 2 from J; bases not matched to a gene: 9. CDR3 length equals 15 residues. Germline-derived CDR1 and CDR2 are DFQATT and SNEGSKA (reference sequence). The CDR3 loop is CSAIAAGDLTDTQYF. The CDR3 DNA is TGCAGTGCTATAGCTGCGGGGGACCTCACAGATACGCAGTATTTT.

The genes are TRBV5-1 and TRBJ1-2; 10 bases are a match to TRBD1. The CDR3 covers 14 residues. With V trimmed by 6 bases and J by 6 bases, 8 bases remained unmatched. The germline gives CDR1 SGHRS, CDR2 YFSETQ. The CDR3 spells CASTWDRGFDGYTF. Written as DNA, the CDR3 is TGCGCCAGCACATGGGACAGGGGTTTCGATGGCTACACCTTC.

CDR3: CAEFRDRYYQPQHF. The CDR3 DNA reads as TGTGCCGAGTTCCGGGACCGATATTATCAGCCCCAGCATTTT. V is TRBV28 and J is TRBJ1-5; maybe TRBD1 (5 bases). This CDR3 region has 14 residues. Germline loops: CDR1 MDHEN, CDR2 SYDVKM. Trimming took 11 bases from V and 5 from J, leaving 19 bases between them.

This clonotype was counted a single time. This chain links TRBV7-9 with TRBJ1-2; 8 bases map to TRBD1. V lost 5 bases, J lost 6 bases, and 17 bases stayed unmatched. CDR1 SEHNR and CDR2 FQNEAQ come from the germline V gene (reference sequence). The CDR3 sequence is 17 residues long. CDR3 sequence (DNA): TGTGCCAGCAGCCGACAGGGACAGGAGAGGATAAGGGATGGCTACACCTTC. This codes for CASSRQGQERIRDGYTF.

This clonotype has a count of ten or more. The genes are TRBV7-2 and TRBJ2-5, with D tentatively TRBD2 (5 bases). Trimming shortened V by 4 bases and J by 5 bases, and 14 bases separated the two germline ends. The CDR3 contains 14 residues. The germline V gene has CDR1 SGHTA and CDR2 FQGNSA. The CDR3 reads CASSSRRGRETQYF. The CDR3 DNA reads TGTGCCAGCAGCTCTAGACGGGGAAGGGAGACCCAGTACTTC.

This clonotype was picked up many times. The V call is TRBV6-1, the J call TRBJ2-6; D gene uncertain. The V end lost 3 bases, the J end lost 2 bases, and 8 bases lay between the germline ends. CDR1 is MNHNS, CDR2 SASEGT, per germline. The CDR3 has 15 amino acids. DNA of the CDR3: TGTGCCAGCAGTGACGGGTTGACTGGGGCCAACGTCCTGACTTTC. This sequence encodes CASSDGLTGANVLTF.

This clonotype was recorded at least ten times. The gene calls are TRBV6-1 and TRBJ2-6; no reliable D call. Looked up from germline, CDR1 is MNHNS and CDR2 is SASEGT. Trimming stripped 5 bases from V and 1 base from J, with 12 bases between. CDR3 size: 16 residues. This CDR3 is CASSWGGVSGANVLTF. The CDR3 DNA reads as TGTGCCAGCAGTTGGGGTGGGGTTTCTGGGGCCAACGTCCTGACTTTC.

This clonotype was counted between two and nine times. The chain recombines TRBV19 with TRBJ1-2; possible D gene TRBD1, 5 bases. Trimming stripped 5 bases from V and 0 bases from J, with 10 bases between. The CDR3 runs 14 residues. Germline assignment: CDR1 LNHDA and CDR2 SQIVND (reference sequence). This CDR3 is CASSFPGSNYGYTF. In nucleotides, the CDR3 is TGTGCCAGTAGTTTCCCAGGGTCTAACTATGGCTACACCTTC. The variable domain in full, completed from reference TRBV19 and TRBJ1-2, reads DGGITQSPKYLFRKEGQNVTLSCEQNLNHDAMYWYRQDPGQGLRLIYYSQIVNDFQKGDIAEGYSVSREKKESFPLTVTSAQKNPTAFYLCASSFPGSNYGYTFGSGTRLTVV.

This clonotype has only a few counts. V is TRBV12-3 or TRBV12-4 and J is TRBJ1-2; 11 bases line up with TRBD1. The CDR3 runs 16 residues. The V and J ends lost 6 bases and 5 bases, in that order; junction bases with no gene match: 11. CDR3 bases: TGTGCCAGCAGCCCCTTGCAGGACAGGGGGCATTATGGCTACACCTTC. Translating gives CASSPLQDRGHYGYTF.

The genes are TRBV5-6 and TRBJ2-7, with D unclear. The CDR3 runs to 12 residues. Germline lookup yields CDR1 SGHDT and CDR2 YYEEEE. The V and J ends lost 4 bases and 5 bases respectively, with 10 bases between them. CDR3 residues: CASSHYADEQYF. The CDR3 DNA is TGTGCCAGCAGCCACTATGCGGACGAGCAGTACTTC. Full variable domain (outside the CDR3, taken from reference TRBV5-6 and TRBJ2-7): DAGVTQSPTHLIKTRGQQVTLRCSPKSGHDTVSWYQQALGQGPQFIFQYYEEEERQRGNFPDRFSGHQFPNYSSELNVNALLLGDSALYLCASSHYADEQYFGPGTRLTVT.

The chain joins TRBV5-1 to TRBJ2-7; D is unclear. This CDR3 contains 15 residues. Germline CDR1 is SGHRS and CDR2 is YFSETQ. Trimming shortened V by 4 bases and J by 2 bases, and 16 bases separated the two germline ends. DNA for the CDR3: TGCGCCAGCAGCCCAAGAACAGTGTTGACCTACGAGCAGTACTTC. This translates into CASSPRTVLTYEQYF.